This TCR beta chain was sequenced during a study of T cells in Graves' hyperthyroidism and ophthalmopathy. Overall study findings and caveats: The blood repertoire included most of the expanded thyroid clonotypes above 0.001.

Patients between 18 and 65 years old had hyperthyroidism, newly diagnosed and lasting under 2 months. Researchers amplified the TCR beta CDR3 regions from RNA transcripts. During a first-round RT-PCR of the TCR CDR3, the HTBI primer set was used. Each CDR3 protein is one row after TCRdb ran MiXCR on the multiplex PCR reads. The table lists hundreds of thousands of distinct CDR3 sequences, roughly 40% of them singletons. Germline lookup yields CDR1 SGHDN and CDR2 FVKESK. The CDR3 has 14 amino acids. Trimming took 3 bases from V and 3 from J; bases not matched to a gene: 4. Ten or more counts support this clonotype. Its antigen is still unknown.

The specimen sequenced was blood. This clonotype was sampled from a man aged 18 to 30 with Graves' hyperthyroidism. V gene TRBV14 combines with J gene TRBJ2-7, with TRBD1 matching 8 bases. The CDR3 nucleotides read TGTGCCAGCAGCCATTGGGACAGGAGCTACGAGCAGTACTTC. It encodes CASSHWDRSYEQYF.